This entry lists 5 T cell receptor beta chains sequenced from one sample in a study of T cell responses to AZD1222 COVID-19 vaccine. TCRdb's copy holds only in-frame clones and misses some; the assay was immunoSEQ multiplex PCR. The profile shows some 94,000 clones, approximately 89% of them singletons. The sequences come from peripheral blood, collected 28 days after the second AZD1222 dose. Receptors were obtained from an adult who received the AZD1222 COVID-19 vaccine.

The chain employs TRBV10-3 and TRBJ1-2; D may be TRBD1 (6 bases). This CDR3 has 14 amino acids. Germline V gene data show CDR1 as ENHRY and CDR2 as SYGVKD. Trimming removed 4 bases at V and 8 bases at J, with 17 bases between. This CDR3 is CAISASQGRGGYTF. The CDR3 nucleotides read TGTGCCATCAGTGCTTCACAGGGACGAGGAGGCTACACCTTC.

The chain is built from TRBV9 and TRBJ1-1; no clear D. This CDR3 has 14 residues. Germline CDR1 and CDR2: SGDLS and YYNGEE. V lost 0 bases and J lost 0, with 6 bases in between. In nucleotides, the CDR3 is TGTGCCAGCAGCGTAGCAGGTATGAACACTGAAGCTTTCTTT. It codes for CASSVAGMNTEAFF.

V is TRBV6-5 and J is TRBJ1-1, with no clear D. The ends were cut back, 6 bases at V and 8 bases at J, with 13 bases in the middle. Germline-derived CDR1 and CDR2 are MNHEY and SVGAGI. CDR3 length equals 12 residues. The CDR3 reads CASRSGSAEAFF. CDR3 nucleotides: TGTGCCAGCAGGAGTGGTTCCGCCGAAGCTTTCTTT.

The chain combines TRBV5-1 with TRBJ2-6; no reliable D call. Trimming shortened V by 4 bases and J by 0 bases, and 5 bases separated the two germline ends. This CDR3 is built from 14 residues. Looked up from germline, CDR1 is SGHRS and CDR2 is YFSETQ. The CDR3: CASSPNSGANVLTF. The CDR3 nucleotides are TGCGCCAGCAGCCCAAACTCTGGGGCCAACGTCCTGACTTTC.

The rearrangement uses TRBV7-9 and TRBJ2-2; D gene ambiguous. Germline CDR1 and CDR2: SEHNR and FQNEAQ (reference sequence). Deletions cut 2 bases from V and 1 base from J, with 8 bases between. The CDR3 is 15 residues long. CDR3 loop: CASSLKARNTGELFF. The CDR3 bases are TGTGCCAGCAGCTTAAAGGCGAGGAACACCGGGGAGCTGTTTTTT.